The T cell receptor (beta chain) described here comes from a study of cytomegalovirus exposure and HLA in healthy donors (TCRdb year 2017). In the study overall: In an earlier analysis of fewer than 750 of the donors, roughly 300 Gb of sequence data and some 120 million unique TCR beta sequences from 150 million to 200 million T cells were reported. Roughly 300 gigabases of sequencing data and 80 million or so unique TCR sequences were included in an early release covering over 600 HLA-typed donors. Of the 350 to 450 genotyped donors, 75% to 85% were placed in the genetic ancestry cluster associated with self-reported Caucasian donors. The study was designed to test whether signatures of past pathogen exposure could be identified by cataloging public T cell receptors. Using immunosequencing, the study profiled T cell repertoires from 500 to 800 subjects and related those repertoires to cytomegalovirus serostatus. Along with the approximately 670-subject first cohort, a separate validation cohort of 120 different subjects was used. High-throughput TCR immunosequencing, statistical association of individual TCRs with disease status, and machine learning were combined to predict cytomegalovirus infection status. To study patterns of TCR occurrence, a later analysis re-analyzed previously published TCR beta repertoires from hundreds of donors and added high-resolution HLA genotyping. Rather than using new phenotypic data, the later analysis identified candidate immune exposures from TCR beta sequences and from how often those sequences occurred across donors. To decide whether each TCR beta V gene segment behaved as functional or pseudogenic, an earlier analysis of 587 of the donors relied on high-throughput TCR beta sequencing. Donor age, sex, ethnicity and CMV serostatus were compiled alongside the repertoire data. Genome-wide SNP genotypes for about 65% of the 666 donors were used in a later genetic analysis, which treated that subset as a discovery cohort. All discovery cohort repertoires had been generated using a single sequencing platform. Both class I and class II loci were covered by HLA typing, at four-digit resolution. Typing coverage differed by locus: A, B, C, DRB1 and DQB1 were typed in about 620-630 donors, DQA1 in roughly 500, DPA1 in around 580, and DPB1 in just under 490. Roughly 5 DR-DQ haplotypes were handled as single units for association and clustering, since linkage in the cohort was strong. On average, over 200,000 unique TCR beta nucleotide sequences were sequenced per donor among some 420 genotyped donors of the cohort, with around 19% of those sequences being non-productive.

The cohort was made up of roughly 670 healthy bone marrow donors. All cohort members were sampled while nominally healthy, although unrecorded immune exposures were likely present. The donor was CMV seronegative and belonged to the group of around 350 seronegative cohort members. Each donor provided a peripheral blood sample, and peripheral blood mononuclear cells were used for TCR beta sequencing. Genomic DNA extraction from the blood cell samples was performed with the Qiagen DNeasy Blood Extraction Kit. Worth noting for this clone: No antigen is known for it. Base qualities are not provided; no much larger clone lies one nucleotide away.

The CDR3 numbers 15 residues from cysteine through phenylalanine. The kept DNA is CDR3 alone, 45 bases in frame from the first base. Based on the germline V gene (reference sequence), the CDR1 and CDR2 sequences are MNHEY and SMNVEV. V trim: 6 bases; J trim: 4 bases; unmatched bases: 9. Study-level results and caveats: According to the authors, the approach could potentially be generalized to other disease states and immunological phenotypes. Linkage disequilibrium might explain the correlated functional status among segregating V segments, but an unknown experimental factor could not be ruled out. The cohort was sequenced for TCR beta chains only, and without alpha or paired-chain data the features that could be detected were limited. While some public TCRs were present in many individuals, most TCR sequences turned up only very rarely across donors. The study gave a list of more than 150 TCR beta chains associated with cytomegalovirus. Most CMV-associated TCR beta chains appeared to be HLA-restricted in a later analysis, and the HLA associations seemed to be driven largely by CMV exposure. Several of the top co-occurrence clusters appeared to be linked to parvovirus B19, influenza, CMV and Epstein-Barr virus, according to a later analysis. Because counts were too low, 15 or so rarely observed V segments, including chromosome 9 orphons, were excluded from the earlier analysis of a few hundred of the donors. The only immune exposure information available for the cohort was CMV serostatus. Specific HLA alleles were associated with over 15,000 TCR beta sequences at a false discovery rate of 0.05 in a later analysis. In a later genetic analysis, fewer N-insertions in productive TCRs were reported among donors in an Asian-associated ancestry cluster than the roughly 640-donor mean. A cluster of highly shared sequence variants was judged likely to be a technical artifact of the sequencing pipeline. Broadly in line with IMGT annotations, most TCR beta V segments showed up in productive rearrangements about 87% or about 30% of the time in an earlier analysis of around 550 of the donors. Presence/absence analyses assumed roughly uniform sequencing depth across donors, an assumption that may not hold. A further reported finding was that TCR beta sequences accurately predicted the HLA-A and HLA-B alleles for most subjects in the first cohort. V-gene and J-gene trimming of TCR beta chains was associated with a missense DCLRE1C variant in a later genetic analysis, and the association was replicated in an independent cohort. In vitro tests confirmed that a few of the cytomegalovirus-associated TCR beta chains recognize cytomegalovirus antigens. Some IMGT-functional V segments, including TRBV6-2 and TRBV6-3, could not be distinguished by the 87-base-pair reads and were therefore excluded. When HLA alleles, especially DR and DQ, strongly co-occurred, attributing TCR associations to individual alleles was difficult. In a later analysis, the rate of TCR association differed among HLA loci, with DRB1 alleles having the most associated TCRs and HLA-C alleles having the fewest. Because HLA typing was missing for some donors at each locus, association tests included only the typed subset. The classifier was reported to diagnose cytomegalovirus status with high specificity and sensitivity in both the original and validation cohorts. Compared with equally common non-associated chains, HLA-associated TCR beta chains in a later analysis were more clonally expanded and had lower generation probabilities.

Libraries were built with the immunoSEQ multiplex PCR assay. For the multiplex PCR, a mixture combining 60 forward primers for TCR Vbeta segments and 13 reverse primers for TCR Jbeta segments was used. The CDR3 region of rearranged TCR beta genes was amplified from genomic DNA by a multiplex PCR assay. Amplified TCR beta libraries were sequenced as 87-base-pair reads on the Illumina HiSeq System. The authors' analysis ran thus. In a later analysis, tens of millions of unique TCR beta chains were counted across the 500 to 850 repertoires, and roughly 10 million of these chains were shared by at least two donors. A nearest-neighbor algorithm error-corrected the raw reads and collapsed the reads into unique sequences, merging closely related sequences to remove PCR and sequencing errors. CDR3 sequences were aligned to IMGT reference sequences to assign V, D and J gene segments. For a sequence to be retained, at least a six-nucleotide match to both a V gene segment and a J gene segment was required. A rearrangement was called productive if the CDR3 had no stop codons and remained in frame with V and J, and every other rearrangement was called non-productive. Following IMGT convention, CDR3 was defined as the stretch from the second conserved V-encoded cysteine to the conserved J-encoded phenylalanine. Sequences without an unambiguous match to a single V gene segment were excluded from the earlier analysis of about 630 of the donors. In an earlier analysis of about 590 of the donors, a V segment was called functional when productive rearrangements were above 56.7%, and segregating when the standard deviation between donors exceeded 5%. A statistical classification framework was built to diagnose cytomegalovirus status from the catalog of TCR beta chain sequences. In a later analysis, TCR nucleotide sequences were compared against IMGT/GENE-DB human TR gene sequences so that V and J genes could be assigned. A later analysis assigned CDR3 sequences and most-parsimonious VDJ recombination scenarios with the TCRdist pipeline. In a later analysis, each TCR beta chain was defined by its CDR3 amino acid sequence together with its V-gene family, and reads lacking a unique V-gene family were excluded. As a way to deal with suspected cross-contamination and a sequencing artifact, a later analysis dropped 450 to 700 nucleotide sequences that were highly shared and had low generation probability. In a later analysis, a clonal expansion index was calculated for each public chain from normalized within-repertoire ranks of inferred template counts. A later analysis computed generation probabilities with a VDJ recombination model fitted to out-of-frame rearrangements, and checked the results against IGoR. In a later analysis, TCR-TCR, TCR-HLA and TCR-CMV co-occurrence was scored with hypergeometric tests, and a repertoire-size bias correction was applied to TCR pairs. To estimate false discovery rates, a later analysis permuted the HLA or CMV assignments 20 times. In a later analysis, co-occurring TCRs were grouped using DBSCAN, with TCRdist sequence similarity added in when clustering inside HLA-allele-positive subsets. Repertoires with fewer than 30,000 or more than 120,000 public chains were left out of co-occurrence clustering, as were five repertoires with anomalous nucleotide sharing. TCRdb took this table from immuneACCESS and kept in-frame rearrangements with V and J called. Such tables lack part of the clones; where checked against another copy, unresolved V genes explain under half of the gap, and the rest is unexplained. V, J and clone size are those of that table, while D and trimming were read from the DNA. The table for this sample lists 100,000 to 150,000 clones; around three quarters of them were counted only once. The top ten hold approximately 1.7% of the sample.

The clonotype was recovered from a woman aged 45-59 years in good health and CMV-seronegative. The specimen sequenced was PBMCs. The chain uses TRBV27 and TRBJ2-1; 7 central nucleotides agree with TRBD2. This receptor carries the CDR3 CASRIVAGPYNEQFF. The nucleotides are TGTGCCAGCAGGATTGTAGCGGGTCCTTACAATGAGCAGTTCTTC.